The sequence of this T cell receptor (beta chain) was determined in a study of CD8 T cells in ankylosing spondylitis. Trimming shortened V by 4 bases and J by 0 bases, and 7 bases separated the two germline ends. The CDR3 consists of 14 residues. This clonotype was found many times. Its target is unknown. TCRdb reanalysed the 5' RACE reads using MiXCR and keeps one entry per CDR3 protein. The table records a few hundred thousand distinct CDR3 sequences, over 9.5% of them present only once. Study-wide results and caveats: Among TCR beta sequences, a motif of roughly 8 highly homologous variants appeared characteristic of ankylosing spondylitis blood. There was reportedly significant enrichment of clones that were disease-linked in matched ankylosing spondylitis synovial fluid. Relatively scarce in peripheral blood, disease-linked clones were CD8+. Certain motif variants had earlier appeared in reactive arthritis synovial fluid and blood.

V usage is TRBV12-3 or TRBV12-4 and J usage is TRBJ2-1, with a weak D call TRBD2 (5 bases). Sequencing was done on a sample of blood, either unsorted or a sorted T cell fraction (not recorded which). This TCR was recovered from a male donor with ankylosing spondylitis. CDR3 sequence: CASSSGFSYNEQFF. As DNA, the CDR3 is TGTGCCAGCAGTTCGGGGTTCTCCTACAATGAGCAGTTCTTC.